This is a list of T cell receptor beta chains from one sample in a study of blood T cell repertoires in COVID-19. Method: immunoSEQ multiplex PCR; TCRdb's copy keeps in-frame clones and lacks some. The table lists about 45,000 clones, around nine tenths of them singletons. The source material was peripheral blood. The receptors come from a human donor in a cohort sampled during active COVID-19. Both conserved end residues are part of each CDR3. D genes are given only for firm matches. The listing skips clone size in some rows; elsewhere it reads once, few, many or a size class.

d_gene	v_gene	j_gene	abundance	CDR3nt	CDR3aa
NA	TRBV9	TRBJ2-7	once	TGTGCCAGCAGCCCCTGGGGGGAGGCCTACGAGCAGTACTTC	CASSPWGEAYEQYF
NA	TRBV5-4	TRBJ1-6	NA	TGTGCCAGCAGCTTGGACGGAGGAAATTCACCCCTCCACTTT	CASSLDGGNSPLHF
NA	TRBV6-2/TRBV6-3	TRBJ1-3	NA	TGTGCCAGCAGTTACTCTGCCGGGAACACCATATATTTT	CASSYSAGNTIYF
NA	TRBV7-9	TRBJ1-2	once	TGTGCCAGCAGCTTAGGAGGCCGGATTAACTATGGCTACACCTTC	CASSLGGRINYGYTF
NA	TRBV25-1	TRBJ1-6	NA	TGTGCCAGCAGTACACAGGGTACGGGATCACCCCTCCACTTT	CASSTQGTGSPLHF
NA	TRBV6-6	TRBJ1-1	NA	TGTGCCAGCATCGAGGGGAACACTGAAGCTTTCTTT	CASIEGNTEAFF
NA	TRBV11-2	TRBJ1-4	NA	TGTGCCAGCAGCTTAGGACAGTTCGTAGTTAATGAAAAACTGTTTTTT	CASSLGQFVVNEKLFF
TRBD2	TRBV11-2	TRBJ2-1	NA	TGTGCCAGCAAACCTATAGCGGGGGGTAGGTACAATGAGCAGTTCTTC	CASKPIAGGRYNEQFF
NA	TRBV30	TRBJ1-6	NA	TGTGCCTGGAGTTTCGTGGGCAGTAGTAATTCACCCCTCCACTTT	CAWSFVGSSNSPLHF
NA	TRBV6-1	TRBJ2-3	NA	TGTGCCAGCAGTGAATATGGCGGTCCTAAGGCAGATACGCAGTATTTT	CASSEYGGPKADTQYF
TRBD1	TRBV6-5	TRBJ1-2	NA	TGTGCCAGCAGTTGGACAGGGGACTATGGCTACACCTTC	CASSWTGDYGYTF
TRBD1	TRBV7-9	TRBJ1-2	NA	TGTGCCAGCAGCTACAGAACCGGGACAGGGGGCTCTGGCTACACCTTC	CASSYRTGTGGSGYTF
NA	TRBV3-1/TRBV3-2	TRBJ1-2	NA	TGTGCCAGCAGCCAAGATATCACAGGTCCATATGGCTACACCTTC	CASSQDITGPYGYTF
TRBD1	TRBV18	TRBJ1-6	NA	TGTGCCAGCTCACCAGGGACAGGGGATAATTCACCCCTCCACTTT	CASSPGTGDNSPLHF
NA	TRBV6-2/TRBV6-3	TRBJ2-2	NA	TGTGCCAGCAGTGACAGGACTTGGGGCGGGGAGCTGTTTTTT	CASSDRTWGGELFF
TRBD1	TRBV12-3/TRBV12-4	TRBJ1-3	once	TGTGCCAGTGCCGGGACAGCGATAAACACCATATATTTT	CASAGTAINTIYF
NA	TRBV18	TRBJ1-1	once	TGTGCCAGCTCACACCGGCCAATCAATGGGCTTCAAAACACTGAAGCTTTCTTT	CASSHRPINGLQNTEAFF
TRBD2	TRBV6-5	TRBJ2-1	NA	TGTGCCAGCAGTTCTTGGACTAGCCCTTCTCCAAATGAGCAGTTCTTC	CASSSWTSPSPNEQFF
NA	TRBV7-6	TRBJ2-7	NA	TGTGCCAGCAGCCCCGGAAACGGGGAGCAGTACTTC	CASSPGNGEQYF
TRBD2	TRBV5-4	TRBJ2-1	NA	TGTGCCAGCAGATCCGGGACTAGCGGGGGTATCTACAATGAGCAGTTCTTC	CASRSGTSGGIYNEQFF
NA	TRBV11-2	TRBJ1-2	NA	TGTGCCAGCAGCCCACAGCGACTAGCGAGCTACACCTTC	CASSPQRLASYTF
TRBD1	TRBV30	TRBJ1-1	NA	TGTGCCTGGAGGGGACAGTTGAACACTGAAGCTTTCTTT	CAWRGQLNTEAFF
TRBD1	TRBV7-9	TRBJ1-2	NA	TGTGCCAGCAGCTTGGAGACAGGGGTCGATGGCTACACCTTC	CASSLETGVDGYTF
NA	TRBV23-1	TRBJ2-7	NA	TGCGCCAGCAATCACAGTAATTACGAGCAGTACTTC	CASNHSNYEQYF
NA	TRBV9	TRBJ2-1	NA	TGTGCCAGCAGCGTAGGCGGAGGGGCGCCTGGTTCCCCCAATGAGCAGTTCTTC	CASSVGGGAPGSPNEQFF
NA	TRBV7-2	TRBJ1-3	once	TGTGCCAGCAGCTTAGGAGATATCTCTGGAAACACCATATATTTT	CASSLGDISGNTIYF
TRBD1	TRBV11-3	TRBJ2-5	NA	TGTGCCAGCAGCAGACAGGGGGGCCAAGAGACCCAGTACTTC	CASSRQGGQETQYF
TRBD1	TRBV5-1	TRBJ2-7	NA	TGCGCCAGCAGACAGGGACAGGAGTCACACGAGCAGTACTTC	CASRQGQESHEQYF
TRBD1	TRBV6-5	TRBJ1-5	few	TGTGCCAGCAGTTCCACAGGGGGCGGTCAGCCCCAGCATTTT	CASSSTGGGQPQHF
NA	TRBV6-2/TRBV6-3	TRBJ2-6	NA	TGTGCCAGCAGTTCTGGCCAGGCGCCCTCTGGGGCCAACGTCCTGACTTTC	CASSSGQAPSGANVLTF
NA	TRBV7-9	TRBJ2-1	NA	TGTGCCAGCAGCCAATATCCAGAGGCAGTGAAGTTCTTC	CASSQYPEAVKFF
NA	TRBV2	TRBJ2-7	NA	TGTGCCAGCAGGATCCTCGCCGTAAGGAGGGGCGAGCAGTACTTC	CASRILAVRRGEQYF
TRBD2	TRBV5-4	TRBJ2-1	NA	TGTGCCAGCAGCCCCGTGGGACTAGCAAACAATGAGCAGTTCTTC	CASSPVGLANNEQFF
TRBD1	TRBV9	TRBJ2-6	NA	TGTGCCAGCAGCGTAGGGACAGGGGTTTCAGCTGGGGCCAACGTCCTGACTTTC	CASSVGTGVSAGANVLTF
TRBD1	TRBV4-3	TRBJ1-2	NA	TGCGCCAGCAGCCAAGGATACGGACAGGGGGATGGCTACACCTTC	CASSQGYGQGDGYTF
NA	TRBV24-1	TRBJ2-1	NA	TGTGCCACCAGTGATTTGTCCAGGGGAAATGAGCAGTTCTTC	CATSDLSRGNEQFF
NA	TRBV23-1	TRBJ1-6	once	TGCGCCACCTCGGGGGAGTCTTCACCCCTCCACTTT	CATSGESSPLHF
NA	TRBV7-9	TRBJ1-2	NA	TGTGCCAGCATCCCTATGCGTAAGGGGGAGACGGGCTACACCTTC	CASIPMRKGETGYTF
NA	TRBV27	TRBJ2-3	NA	TGTGCCAGCAACCAGCGGCCCCTCGTGGCAGATACGCAGTATTTT	CASNQRPLVADTQYF
TRBD2	TRBV5-8	TRBJ2-7	NA	TGTGCCAGCACTTGGGAGGGGACCTACGAGCAGTACTTC	CASTWEGTYEQYF
NA	TRBV3-1/TRBV3-2	TRBJ1-2	NA	TGTGCCAGCAGCCAAGGGGGAGGGGTTCTTGGAGGCTACACCTTC	CASSQGGGVLGGYTF
TRBD2	TRBV19	TRBJ2-1	NA	TGTGCCACGAAAAGCGGGGGGGAAAACAATGAGCAGTTCTTC	CATKSGGENNEQFF
NA	TRBV6-6	TRBJ2-5	NA	TGTGCCAGCAGGGTACTAGCCAAAGAGACCCAGTACTTC	CASRVLAKETQYF
NA	TRBV19	TRBJ2-2	NA	TGTGCCAGTAGCCGACAGTCGAACACCGGGGAGCTGTTTTTT	CASSRQSNTGELFF
NA	TRBV6-6	TRBJ1-5	NA	TGTGCCAGCAGTAACGGGGGCAATCAGCCCCAGCATTTT	CASSNGGNQPQHF
NA	TRBV6-1	TRBJ2-4	NA	TGTGCCAGCAGTGAGCAGAAAAACATTCAGTACTTC	CASSEQKNIQYF